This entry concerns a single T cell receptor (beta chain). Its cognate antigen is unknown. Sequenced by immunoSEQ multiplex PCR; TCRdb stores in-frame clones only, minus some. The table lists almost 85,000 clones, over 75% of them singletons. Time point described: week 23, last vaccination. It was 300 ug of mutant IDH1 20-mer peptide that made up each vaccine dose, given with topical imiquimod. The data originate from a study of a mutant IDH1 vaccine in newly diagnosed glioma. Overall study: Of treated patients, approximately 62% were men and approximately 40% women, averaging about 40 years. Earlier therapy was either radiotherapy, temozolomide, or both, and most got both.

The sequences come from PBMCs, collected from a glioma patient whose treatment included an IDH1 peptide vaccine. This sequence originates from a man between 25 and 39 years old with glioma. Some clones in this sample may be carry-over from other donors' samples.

The CDR3: CASSQTVVGYNEQFF. In DNA form, the CDR3 reads TGTGCCAGCAGCCAAACAGTGGTGGGCTACAATGAGCAGTTCTTC. V and J are TRBV6-6 and TRBJ2-1; D unclear. Trimming pared 6 bases from V and 3 bases from J, leaving 15 bases between. Germline V lookup: CDR1 MNHNY, CDR2 SVGAGI (reference sequence). The CDR3 totals 15 residues.